Listed below are T cell receptor beta chains from one sample, sequenced in a study of T cell repertoires in cytomegalovirus infection. Via MiXCR, TCRdb re-called the reads, giving one row per CDR3 protein. The table includes about a million distinct CDR3 sequences, roughly 30% detected once. The antigens of these receptors remain unknown. The sequenced sample was cultured CD8+ T cells from PBMCs, obtained from culture after CMV antigen stimulation. These TCRs come from a human donor in good health (CMV status not recorded). Some clones in this sample may be carry-over from other donors' samples. The CDR3 runs from the conserved cysteine through the conserved F or W. The D gene is left open where the match is weak. Rows give clone size only sometimes, using once, few, many, or a class for an expanded clone.

j_gene | abundance | d_gene | v_gene | CDR3aa | CDR3nt
TRBJ1-2 | . | . | TRBV9 | CASSVEGPYGYTF | TGTGCCAGCAGCGTAGAAGGCCCCTATGGCTACACCTTC
TRBJ2-7 | . | . | TRBV10-3 | CAISESIGGPTYEQYF | TGTGCCATCAGTGAGTCGATCGGGGGGCCCACCTACGAGCAGTACTTC
TRBJ2-1 | many | TRBD1 | TRBV5-5 | CASSPGTGEIRNEQFF | TGTGCCAGCAGCCCCGGGACAGGGGAGATACGCAATGAGCAGTTCTTC
TRBJ1-1 | . | . | TRBV28 | CASSFWGVTEAFF | TGTGCCAGCAGTTTCTGGGGGGTGACTGAAGCTTTCTTT
TRBJ1-2 | few | . | TRBV19 | CASSIDPSGPPDYGYTF | TGTGCCAGTAGTATAGATCCGAGTGGTCCGCCGGACTATGGCTACACCTTC
TRBJ2-2 | . | . | TRBV6-1 | CASLHAGLNTGELFF | TGTGCCAGCCTACATGCGGGACTGAACACCGGGGAGCTGTTTTTT
TRBJ1-1 | . | . | TRBV19 | CASSTGPRFEAFF | TGTGCCAGTAGTACGGGACCGAGATTTGAAGCTTTCTTT
TRBJ2-7 | few | . | TRBV7-9 | CASSRRWDEQYF | TGTGCCAGCAGCCGACGTTGGGACGAGCAGTACTTC
TRBJ2-7 | . | TRBD1 | TRBV20-1 | CSAGQGYEQYF | TGCAGTGCTGGACAGGGGTACGAGCAGTACTTC
TRBJ2-5 | . | . | TRBV5-6 | CASSLSLPVTQYF | TGTGCCAGCAGCTTGTCCCTGCCCGTGACCCAGTACTTC
TRBJ2-6 | many | . | TRBV5-6 | CASSITHESSGANVLTF | TGTGCCAGCAGCATTACACACGAAAGCTCTGGGGCCAACGTCCTGACTTTC
TRBJ1-2 | once | TRBD1 | TRBV7-3 | CASSSPTGQVYGYTF | TGTGCCAGCAGCTCACCGACAGGGCAGGTCTATGGCTACACCTTC
TRBJ1-2 | few | TRBD1 | TRBV29-1 | CSATGGYNYGYTF | TGCAGCGCCACAGGGGGATATAACTATGGCTACACCTTC
TRBJ2-6 | . | . | TRBV6-2/TRBV6-3 | CASRRYRDSGANVLTF | TGTGCCAGCAGGCGATACAGGGACTCTGGGGCCAACGTCCTGACTTTC
TRBJ2-1 | few | . | TRBV4-1 | CASSSPGHPYNEQFF | TGCGCCAGCAGCTCTCCGGGACACCCCTACAATGAGCAGTTCTTC
TRBJ1-5 | few | . | TRBV27 | CASSNHSNQPQHF | TGTGCCAGCAGTAACCACAGCAATCAGCCCCAGCATTTT
TRBJ1-3 | many | TRBD1 | TRBV7-8 | CASSLTGWSGNTIYF | TGTGCCAGCAGCCTGACAGGGTGGTCTGGAAACACCATATATTTT
TRBJ2-5 | . | TRBD2 | TRBV12-5 | CASATGLAGGETQHF | TGTGCTAGTGCCACGGGACTAGCGGGGGGTGAGACCCAGCACTTC
TRBJ1-2 | . | . | TRBV20-1 | CSARAGEANYGYTF | TGCAGTGCTAGAGCCGGGGAAGCTAACTATGGCTACACCTTC
TRBJ1-4 | . | TRBD1 | TRBV27 | CASSSDREHEKLFF | TGTGCCAGCAGTTCGGACAGGGAGCATGAAAAACTGTTTTTT
TRBJ1-1 | many | . | TRBV7-9 | CASSPRVGTEAFF | TGTGCCAGCAGCCCCCGCGTAGGGACTGAAGCTTTCTTT
TRBJ2-1 | . | TRBD2 | TRBV28 | CASIISGSSYNEQFF | TGTGCCAGCATCATTAGCGGGAGCTCCTACAATGAGCAGTTCTTC
TRBJ1-2 | . | . | TRBV7-9 | CASSLDAAF | TGTGCCAGCAGCTTAGACGCAGCCTTC
TRBJ1-4 | many | . | TRBV12-3/TRBV12-4 | CASSLMEGREKLFF | TGTGCCAGCAGTTTAATGGAGGGTAGGGAAAAACTGTTTTTT
TRBJ1-5 | few | . | TRBV7-6 | CASSLAKDQPQHF | TGTGCCAGCAGCTTAGCGAAAGATCAACCCCAGCATTTT
TRBJ1-3 | few | TRBD1 | TRBV9 | CASSAWDRGSGGNTIYF | TGTGCCAGCAGCGCCTGGGACAGGGGGAGTGGAGGAAACACCATATATTTT
TRBJ1-2 | few | TRBD1 | TRBV19 | CASTPWTGDYGYTF | TGTGCCAGTACCCCATGGACAGGAGACTATGGCTACACCTTC
TRBJ2-3 | . | TRBD2 | TRBV27 | CASSWTSGVVDTQYF | TGTGCCAGCAGCTGGACTAGCGGGGTGGTAGATACGCAGTATTTT
TRBJ2-7 | . | . | TRBV12-5 | CASGTSVLPDHEQYF | TGTGCTAGTGGTACCTCCGTGCTCCCCGATCACGAGCAGTACTTC
TRBJ1-1 | few | TRBD1 | TRBV7-2 | CASSLVGGQGALNTEAFF | TGTGCCAGCAGCTTAGTGGGGGGACAGGGGGCGTTGAACACTGAAGCTTTCTTT
TRBJ2-3 | few | . | TRBV4-1 | CASSQVKTTDTQYF | TGCGCCAGCAGCCAAGTCAAAACGACAGATACGCAGTATTTT
TRBJ1-1 | few | . | TRBV7-6 | CASSLSAGGLGMNTEAFF | TGTGCCAGCAGCTTAAGCGCCGGGGGGTTAGGAATGAACACTGAAGCTTTCTTT
TRBJ2-5 | . | . | TRBV4-1 | CASSPRPSQETQYF | TGCGCCAGCAGCCCCCGACCGTCCCAAGAGACCCAGTACTTC
TRBJ1-1 | few | . | TRBV6-6 | CASSYEGLVTDDGNTEAFF | TGTGCCAGCAGTTACGAGGGTCTAGTGACCGACGATGGCAACACTGAAGCTTTCTTT
TRBJ2-6 | many | . | TRBV7-8 | CASSLRILSGANVLTF | TGTGCCAGCAGCTTAAGGATTCTCTCTGGGGCCAACGTCCTGACTTTC
TRBJ1-4 | few | . | TRBV4-1 | CASSTSPTTNEKLFF | TGCGCCAGCAGCACCAGTCCGACAACTAATGAAAAACTGTTTTTT
TRBJ2-3 | . | . | TRBV7-6 | CASSLGGPFTDTQYF | TGTGCCAGCAGCTTAGGGGGGCCCTTCACAGATACGCAGTATTTT
TRBJ2-1 | few | . | TRBV12-5 | CASGIGREQFF | TGTGCTAGTGGTATCGGGCGGGAGCAGTTCTTC
TRBJ2-1 | . | TRBD2 | TRBV3-1 | CASSQGTGGPWEQFF | TGTGCCAGCAGCCAAGGAACGGGGGGGCCATGGGAGCAGTTCTTC
TRBJ2-2 | once | . | TRBV6-5 | CASSYLTTTGELFF | TGTGCCAGCAGTTACCTCACAACCACCGGGGAGCTGTTTTTT
TRBJ2-1 | . | . | TRBV3-1 | CASSQDRPLNEQFF | TGTGCCAGCAGCCAAGATAGGCCTCTCAATGAGCAGTTCTTC
TRBJ2-3 | . | . | TRBV2 | CASRRWILDTQYF | TGTGCCAGCAGGAGGTGGATTCTGGATACGCAGTATTTT
TRBJ2-3 | few | . | TRBV6-2/TRBV6-3 | CASSWGATSTDTQYF | TGTGCCAGCAGTTGGGGGGCCACTAGCACAGATACGCAGTATTTT
TRBJ2-5 | few | . | TRBV11-3 | CASSLAGSRGTQYF | TGTGCCAGCAGCTTAGCGGGTAGCCGGGGTACCCAGTACTTC